Listed here are 7 T cell receptor beta chains from one sample, sequenced in a study of T-cell memory formation after mild COVID-19 (dated by TCRdb to 2020 to 2022). The library was built by means of 5' RACE. The data were produced on an Illumina NovaSeq 6000. The raw public reads went through TCRdb reprocessing: fastp at Q25, MiXCR clone calling, in-frame beta chains kept. All rows with the same CDR3 protein become a single entry with the most common DNA and genes. Recorded for this sample are approximately 230,000 distinct CDR3 sequences; around 15% of them occurred a single time. Approximately 3.4% of the sample is held by the ten biggest clonotypes. The sequencing input was PBMCs or a T cell subset sorted from them (not recorded which). These receptors were obtained from a man between 18 and 35 years old who had mild COVID-19 (a few samples of this study predate the infection). The sample titles of this study are shuffled in the database, so cell type and time point are left out; the donor was told from shared clones.

This clonotype showed up just a few times. The chain joins TRBV7-8 to TRBJ2-7, with 7 bases lining up with TRBD2. V was clipped by 5 bases and J by 4 bases; unmatched bases: 8. The CDR3 has 14 residues. The germline CDR1 and CDR2 sequences are SGHVS and FQNEAQ. CDR3 sequence: CASSPSGGTYEQYF. Written as DNA, the CDR3 is TGTGCCAGCAGCCCCTCGGGGGGAACTTACGAGCAGTACTTC.

This clonotype was seen only a few times. This rearrangement joins TRBV20-1 to TRBJ1-1; 7 bases are a match to TRBD1. The V gene's germline CDR1 is DFQATT and CDR2 SNEGSKA (reference sequence). The CDR3 is made up of 13 amino acids. The V gene end was trimmed by 0 bases and the J gene end by 4 bases; junction bases not matched to a gene: 2. The CDR3 protein is CSARDRQGTEAFF. For the CDR3, the DNA is TGCAGTGCTAGAGATCGACAGGGCACTGAAGCTTTCTTT.

This clonotype turned up a few times. The V call is TRBV24-1, the J call TRBJ2-1; D might be TRBD2 (6 bases). Per germline, CDR1 KGHDR and CDR2 SFDVKD. Trimming took 3 bases from V and 7 from J, leaving 9 bases between them. CDR3 length: 13 residues. CDR3 protein: CATSDPGLNEQFF. In DNA form, the CDR3 reads TGTGCCACCAGTGATCCGGGACTGAATGAGCAGTTCTTC.

The chain links TRBV5-1 to TRBJ1-1; 9 bases align to TRBD1. The CDR3 has 14 residues. The ends lost 3 bases at V and 8 bases at J; junction bases unmatched: 8. CDR1 and CDR2 (germline): SGHRS, YFSETQ. The CDR3 loop is CASSSGTGWTEAFF. Written as DNA, the CDR3 is TGCGCCAGCAGCTCCGGGACAGGGTGGACGGAAGCTTTCTTT.

This sequence joins TRBV5-4 and TRBJ2-7; D possibly matches TRBD1 or TRBD2 (6 bases each). The ends were cut back, 0 bases at V and 5 bases at J, with 21 bases in the middle. Germline V gives CDR1 SGHNT, CDR2 YYREEE (reference sequence). This CDR3 comprises 17 residues. The CDR3 DNA reads TGTGCCAGCAGCTTGGGGAGGGGGACGGCGGGATATGACGAGCAGTACTTC. Protein product: CASSLGRGTAGYDEQYF.

To note about this clonotype: The junction and the germline gene differ at one end; a read error may be behind it. V gene TRBV7-2 combines with J gene TRBJ2-3; maybe TRBD1 (5 bases). Looked up from germline, CDR1 is SGHTA and CDR2 is FQGNSA. The CDR3 totals 12 residues. The CDR3 here is CASTLSGDTQYF. DNA for the CDR3: TGTGCCAGCACCTTATCAGGGGATACGCAGTATTTT. Full variable domain (missing parts from reference TRBV7-2 and TRBJ2-3): GAGVSQSPSNKVTEKGKDVELRCDPISGHTALYWYRQSLGQGLEFLIYFQGNSAPDKSGLPSDRFSAERTGGSVSTLTIQRTQQEDSAVYLCASTLSGDTQYFGPGTRLTVL.

This clonotype was seen only a few times. This chain joins TRBV5-1 and TRBJ2-5; D is possibly TRBD2 (6 bases). V gave up 4 bases and J gave up 2 bases, with 12 bases separating them. The CDR3 runs to 14 residues. Germline CDR1 reads SGHRS; CDR2 reads YFSETQ. The CDR3 spells CASSRGSAQETQYF. In nucleotides, the CDR3 is TGCGCCAGCAGCCGGGGGTCGGCACAAGAGACCCAGTACTTC.